Listed below are T cell receptor beta chains from one sample, sequenced in a study of blood T cells in healthy people across ages. TCRdb independently ran MiXCR on the 5' RACE reads; one entry per CDR3 protein. In the table there are about 1.8 million distinct CDR3 sequences, roughly 50% of which are singletons. Sequencing was carried out using blood. The origin of the receptors is a woman between 40 and 50 years old in good health. Both conserved end residues are part of each CDR3. A D gene is named only where the DNA matches it firmly. Rows give clone size only sometimes, using once, few, many, or a class for an expanded clone.

D gene: -
clone size: -
V gene: TRBV6-5
J gene: TRBJ2-1
CDR3 DNA: TGTGCCAGCAGTTACCCAACCCTAGAGGGATCACGGTTCTTC
CDR3 protein: CASSYPTLEGSRFF

D gene: -
clone size: -
V gene: TRBV10-3
J gene: TRBJ2-5
CDR3 DNA: TGTGCCATCAGTGAGCCTCCTGCGCAAGAGACCCAGTACTTC
CDR3 protein: CAISEPPAQETQYF

D gene: -
clone size: -
V gene: TRBV15
J gene: TRBJ1-4
CDR3 DNA: TGTGCCACCAGCAGAGGCCGTGAGGCGGGGGGCTTTCATGAAAAACTGTTTTTT
CDR3 protein: CATSRGREAGGFHEKLFF

D gene: -
clone size: -
V gene: TRBV7-3
J gene: TRBJ2-1
CDR3 DNA: TGTGCCAGCAGCCCGGACGGTCTCTCCTACAATGAGCAGTTCTTC
CDR3 protein: CASSPDGLSYNEQFF

D gene: TRBD2
clone size: -
V gene: TRBV9
J gene: TRBJ2-3
CDR3 DNA: TGTGCCAGCAGCGGGGGGGATCTCGCGGGGGGGAAGCCCCACGATACGCAGTATTTT
CDR3 protein: CASSGGDLAGGKPHDTQYF

D gene: -
clone size: -
V gene: TRBV28
J gene: TRBJ1-5
CDR3 DNA: TGTGCCAGCAGTCCGACGGTTCGGGTCGGTCAGCCCCAGCATTTT
CDR3 protein: CASSPTVRVGQPQHF

D gene: -
clone size: few
V gene: TRBV11-3
J gene: TRBJ2-5
CDR3 DNA: TGTGCCAGCAGCTCAAAAGCCTCGGGGGAGACCCAGTACTTC
CDR3 protein: CASSSKASGETQYF

D gene: TRBD1
clone size: once
V gene: TRBV7-2
J gene: TRBJ1-2
CDR3 DNA: TGTGCCAGCAGCGTCGACAGGGGAATAAATGGCTACACCTTC
CDR3 protein: CASSVDRGINGYTF

D gene: TRBD2
clone size: -
V gene: TRBV28
J gene: TRBJ2-5
CDR3 DNA: TGTGCCAGCAGTTTTCACCAGCGGGGGGCTGAAGAGCAGTACTTC
CDR3 protein: CASSFHQRGAEEQYF

D gene: -
clone size: -
V gene: TRBV20-1
J gene: TRBJ1-5
CDR3 DNA: TGCAGTGCTGCGAGGGGTCACAATCAGCCCCAGCATTTT
CDR3 protein: CSAARGHNQPQHF

D gene: TRBD1
clone size: few
V gene: TRBV2
J gene: TRBJ2-4
CDR3 DNA: TGTGCCAGCAGCTACGACAGGGGGCTAGTCAAAAACATTCAGTACTTC
CDR3 protein: CASSYDRGLVKNIQYF

D gene: -
clone size: few
V gene: TRBV7-2
J gene: TRBJ2-1
CDR3 DNA: TGTGCCAGCAGCTTACTCCGTACCCCACTTGCGTTATACAATGAGCAGTTCTTC
CDR3 protein: CASSLLRTPLALYNEQFF

D gene: TRBD1
clone size: -
V gene: TRBV6-2/TRBV6-3
J gene: TRBJ2-6
CDR3 DNA: TGTGCCAGTGGAACAGGGGGCGCTGGGGCCATCGTCCTGACTTTC
CDR3 protein: CASGTGGAGAIVLTF

D gene: TRBD2
clone size: once
V gene: TRBV14
J gene: TRBJ2-1
CDR3 DNA: TGTGCCAGCAGCCAACGCAGCGGGGGGCTTATCAATGGGCAGTTCTTC
CDR3 protein: CASSQRSGGLINGQFF

D gene: -
clone size: -
V gene: TRBV11-2
J gene: TRBJ2-1
CDR3 DNA: TGTGCCAGCAGCTTGGGCCCAGAATGGGGGCACAATGAGCAGTTCTTC
CDR3 protein: CASSLGPEWGHNEQFF

D gene: -
clone size: -
V gene: TRBV27
J gene: TRBJ2-7
CDR3 DNA: TGTGCCGGCAGTTTAGTCGGTTCTTCCTACGAGCAGTACTTC
CDR3 protein: CAGSLVGSSYEQYF

D gene: -
clone size: few
V gene: TRBV4-3
J gene: TRBJ2-1
CDR3 DNA: TGCGCCAGCAGCCAAGAGAGGAGGGGCAATGAGCAGTTCTTC
CDR3 protein: CASSQERRGNEQFF

D gene: TRBD1
clone size: -
V gene: TRBV28
J gene: TRBJ2-7
CDR3 DNA: TGTGCCAGCATCCGGGACAGGGTGGGGCACGAGCAGTACTTC
CDR3 protein: CASIRDRVGHEQYF

D gene: TRBD2
clone size: -
V gene: TRBV29-1
J gene: TRBJ2-1
CDR3 DNA: TGCAGCGTCGGGACTAGCGGGGGACAACACAATGAGCAGTTCTTC
CDR3 protein: CSVGTSGGQHNEQFF

D gene: -
clone size: -
V gene: TRBV28
J gene: TRBJ2-7
CDR3 DNA: TGTGCCAGCAGGTCCATGGCCAGGGTTCAGGAGCAGTACTTC
CDR3 protein: CASRSMARVQEQYF

D gene: -
clone size: -
V gene: TRBV24-1
J gene: TRBJ2-5
CDR3 DNA: TGTGCCACCAGTGGGGGTTTAGGGGCCCAAGAGACCCAGTACTTC
CDR3 protein: CATSGGLGAQETQYF

D gene: -
clone size: few
V gene: TRBV20-1
J gene: TRBJ1-2
CDR3 DNA: TGCAGTGCGAGACCACACAAGGGAGGGAACTATGGCTACACCTTC
CDR3 protein: CSARPHKGGNYGYTF